The 20 T cell receptor beta chains given below trace back to one sample, sequenced in a study of T cell clones after liver transplantation. Generated by immunoSEQ multiplex PCR, the TCRdb table keeps only in-frame clones and is missing some. The profile covers about 99,000 clones, with around 80% appearing a single time and approximately 3% taken by the ten largest. Sequenced here: CD4+ T cells from blood, sampled about 50 months after liver transplant. Receptors originate from a human patient who received a liver transplant. Some T cells may be transferred from the graft donor.

The V call is TRBV4-2, the J call TRBJ2-4; D is perhaps TRBD2 (6 bases). Between the trimmed V and J ends, which lost 3 bases and 8 bases, there was a span of 14 bases. The CDR3 length is 14 residues. Germline V gene lookup returns CDR1 LGHNA and CDR2 YNFKEQ. The CDR3 protein is CASSQTLASDIQYF. The CDR3 DNA reads as TGTGCCAGCAGCCAGACCCTAGCGTCGGACATTCAGTACTTC.

The chain joins TRBV4-2 to TRBJ2-5; 8 bases match TRBD1. The CDR3 is made up of 16 amino acids. Unmatched junction bases numbered 6, after V lost 1 base and J lost 2 bases. Germline CDR1 LGHNA, CDR2 YNFKEQ. This CDR3 is CASSQVGQGEQETQYF. CDR3 coding DNA: TGTGCCAGCAGCCAAGTTGGACAGGGTGAACAAGAGACCCAGTACTTC.

The chain employs TRBV15 and TRBJ2-7, with 10 bases aligning to TRBD2. The length of the CDR3 is 17 residues. Germline V CDR1 and CDR2: LNHNV, YYDKDF (reference sequence). V shed 0 bases, J shed 2 bases, and the junction held 7 bases outside the gene matches. CDR3 protein: CATSRDSLAGVPYEQYF. The CDR3 nucleotides are TGTGCCACCAGCAGAGATTCGCTAGCGGGGGTGCCCTACGAGCAGTACTTC.

With respect to this clone: The junction differs from germline at one of its ends, possibly a read error. V usage is TRBV6-6 and J usage is TRBJ1-4, with D perhaps matching TRBD1 (5 bases). Germline loops: CDR1 MNHNY, CDR2 SVGAGI (reference sequence). This CDR3 has 12 residues. CDR3 protein: CASSSPAGRAAF. CDR3 DNA: TGTGCCAGCAGTTCCCCGGCGGGCAGGGCCGCTTTT.

The V call is TRBV4-1, the J call TRBJ2-5, with 8 bases that match TRBD1. The CDR3 has 14 amino acids. CDR1 and CDR2 (germline): MGHRA, YSYEKL. After removal of 5 bases from V and 3 bases from J, the junction contained 5 bases not matched to a gene. CDR3 DNA: TGCGCCAGCAGCGGGACAGGTCCAAAAGAGACCCAGTACTTC. This sequence encodes CASSGTGPKETQYF.

The chain employs TRBV25-1 and TRBJ1-3; 7 bases agree with TRBD1. The CDR3 has 16 amino acids. CDR1 MGHDK and CDR2 SYGVNS come from the germline V gene. Germline trimming cut 7 bases from V and 0 bases from J; bases unmatched to any gene: 9. CDR3 region: CASTKGGQYSGNTIYF. CDR3 nucleotides: TGTGCCAGCACAAAGGGGGGACAGTACTCTGGAAACACCATATATTTT.

This clone was picked up one time. This sequence joins TRBV6-6 and TRBJ1-2; D is ambiguous. The CDR3 totals 15 residues. V dropped 4 bases and J dropped 3 bases, with 15 bases sitting between them. Germline CDR1 and CDR2: MNHNY and SVGAGI (reference sequence). The CDR3 nucleotides are TGTGCCAGCAGTTCTTCACGGCCCGGGGACTATGGCTACACCTTC. This translates into CASSSSRPGDYGYTF.

The chain carries TRBV5-1 and TRBJ2-7; 7 bases are shared with TRBD2. Germline trimming cut 0 bases from V and 3 bases from J; bases unmatched to any gene: 6. The CDR3 length is 15 residues. Germline V CDR1 and CDR2: SGHRS, YFSETQ. The CDR3 loop reads CASSLGGGAHYEQYF. The CDR3 DNA is TGCGCCAGCAGCTTGGGGGGAGGGGCTCACTACGAGCAGTACTTC. The whole variable domain, remainder taken from reference TRBV5-1 and TRBJ2-7, is KAGVTQTPRYLIKTRGQQVTLSCSPISGHRSVSWYQQTPGQGLQFLFEYFSETQRNKGNFPGRFSGRQFSNSRSEMNVSTLELGDSALYLCASSLGGGAHYEQYFGPGTRLTVT.

The chain carries TRBV28 and TRBJ1-4; 9 bases align to TRBD1. Germline V gene lookup returns CDR1 MDHEN and CDR2 SYDVKM. This CDR3 is 15 amino acids long. Germline trimming cut 4 bases from V and 8 bases from J; bases unmatched to any gene: 8. CDR3 region: CASSSPGTGTEKLFF. The DNA of the CDR3 is TGTGCCAGCAGTTCCCCAGGGACAGGGACGGAAAAACTGTTTTTT.

The chain has TRBV7-9 and TRBJ2-7; D is unresolved. Trimming took 3 bases from V and 1 from J, leaving 13 bases between them. Germline CDR1 SEHNR, CDR2 FQNEAQ (reference sequence). CDR3 size: 15 residues. CDR3 in DNA: TGTGCCAGCAGCTTGATAGGGCGTTTATCCTACGAGCAGTACTTC. Encoded protein: CASSLIGRLSYEQYF.

The chain has TRBV6-5 and TRBJ1-1; TRBD1 might be the D (6 bases). V shed 6 bases and J shed 3 bases, with 17 bases lying between them. This CDR3 has 15 amino acids. CDR1 is MNHEY and CDR2 is SVGAGI in the germline V gene. The DNA of the CDR3 is TGTGCCAGCAGCCACTACCCCAGGGGAGACACTGAAGCTTTCTTT. This gives the protein CASSHYPRGDTEAFF.

The chain has TRBV6-1 and TRBJ2-3; D not certain. Trimming took 2 bases from V and 0 from J, leaving 6 bases between them. This CDR3 is built from 14 residues. CDR1 MNHNS and CDR2 SASEGT come from the germline V gene. The CDR3 here is CASSEQASTDTQYF. Written as DNA, the CDR3 is TGTGCCAGCAGTGAACAGGCTAGCACAGATACGCAGTATTTT.

The chain has TRBV18 and TRBJ2-6; D ambiguous. Germline V gene sequence: CDR1 KGHSH, CDR2 LQKENI. This CDR3 has 17 residues. Trimming pared 2 bases from V and 0 bases from J, leaving 11 bases between. CDR3 sequence (DNA): TGTGCCAGCTCACCAAACAGAAAGTCCTCTGGGGCCAACGTCCTGACTTTC. The encoded protein is CASSPNRKSSGANVLTF.

This clone showed up just a few times. The rearrangement uses TRBV29-1 and TRBJ1-1, with D maybe TRBD1 (5 bases). Trimming removed 7 bases from V and 1 base from J, with 10 bases in between. Germline-derived CDR1 and CDR2 are SQVTM and ANQGSEA. The CDR3 is made up of 12 amino acids. CDR3 nucleotide sequence: TGCAGCGGGGACGGGCAGAACACTGAAGCTTTCTTT. Translation gives CSGDGQNTEAFF.

The chain couples TRBV25-1 to TRBJ1-1; possibly TRBD1 for D (5 bases). Germline V gives CDR1 MGHDK, CDR2 SYGVNS. This CDR3 has 15 residues. V gave up 3 bases and J gave up 1 base, with 12 bases separating them. The CDR3 loop reads CASSDYGGRNTEAFF. The DNA of the CDR3 is TGTGCCAGCAGTGATTATGGGGGAAGGAACACTGAAGCTTTCTTT.

This chain connects TRBV13 to TRBJ2-6; D may correspond to TRBD1 or TRBD2 (6 bases each). CDR1 and CDR2 (germline): PRHDT, FYEKMQ (reference sequence). The CDR3 totals 16 residues. The V gene lost 3 bases and the J gene lost 4 bases, with 13 bases spanning the gap. CDR3 DNA sequence: TGTGCCAGCAGCTTGTCGGGGGCTGGAGGGGCCAACGTCCTGACTTTC. Amino acids: CASSLSGAGGANVLTF.

V gene TRBV2 combines with J gene TRBJ1-5; D is possibly TRBD1 (5 bases). V was pared by 4 bases and J by 0 bases, with 10 bases between. The germline V gene encodes CDR1 SNHLY and CDR2 FYNNEI. The CDR3 covers 15 residues. The CDR3 nucleotides are TGTGCCAGCAGTGCCCAGGGCCTTAGCAATCAGCCCCAGCATTTT. Its translation is CASSAQGLSNQPQHF. Combining the CDR3 with reference TRBV2 and TRBJ1-5 gives the whole variable domain EPEVTQTPSHQVTQMGQEVILRCVPISNHLYFYWYRQILGQKVEFLVSFYNNEISEKSEIFDDQFSVERPDGSNFTLKIRSTKLEDSAMYFCASSAQGLSNQPQHFGDGTRLSIL.

This chain connects TRBV28 to TRBJ2-7; 11 bases fit TRBD2. Germline loops: CDR1 MDHEN, CDR2 SYDVKM. Losses at the gene ends were 5 bases for V and 6 bases for J; bases not matched to a gene: 9. The CDR3 has 15 amino acids. CDR3 in DNA: TGTGCCAGCAGTCCAGGGGTAGCGGGGGGGCGCGAGCAGTACTTC. Amino acids: CASSPGVAGGREQYF.

The CDR3 DNA reads as TGTGCCAGCAGCTCCGGGACAGGGGGGAACACTGAAGCTTTCTTT. It specifies CASSSGTGGNTEAFF. This rearrangement joins TRBV6-4 to TRBJ1-1, with 11 bases matching TRBD1. Unmatched junction bases numbered 4, after V lost 6 bases and J lost 1 base. The CDR3 covers 15 residues. Germline loops: CDR1 MRHNA, CDR2 SNTAGT.

This rearrangement joins TRBV7-9 to TRBJ2-7, with D possibly being TRBD2 (5 bases). Germline V gene data show CDR1 as SEHNR and CDR2 as FQNEAQ (reference sequence). This CDR3 comprises 14 residues. Trimming removed 1 base at V and 5 bases at J, with 12 bases between. The CDR3 DNA sequence: TGTGCCAGCAGCTTAGAGGCAGGAGGAGACGAGCAGTACTTC. It yields the protein CASSLEAGGDEQYF.